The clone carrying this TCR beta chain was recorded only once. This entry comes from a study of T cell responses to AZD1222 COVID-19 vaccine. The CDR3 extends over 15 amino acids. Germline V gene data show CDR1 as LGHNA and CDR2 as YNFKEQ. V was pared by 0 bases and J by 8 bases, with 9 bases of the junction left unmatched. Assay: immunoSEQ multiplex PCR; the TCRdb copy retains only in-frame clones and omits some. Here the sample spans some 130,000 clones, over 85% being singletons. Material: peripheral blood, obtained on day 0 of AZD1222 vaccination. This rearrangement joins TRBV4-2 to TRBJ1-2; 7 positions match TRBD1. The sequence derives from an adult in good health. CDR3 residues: CASSQDQRQGVGYTF. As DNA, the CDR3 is TGTGCCAGCAGCCAAGATCAACGCCAGGGGGTAGGCTACACCTTC.